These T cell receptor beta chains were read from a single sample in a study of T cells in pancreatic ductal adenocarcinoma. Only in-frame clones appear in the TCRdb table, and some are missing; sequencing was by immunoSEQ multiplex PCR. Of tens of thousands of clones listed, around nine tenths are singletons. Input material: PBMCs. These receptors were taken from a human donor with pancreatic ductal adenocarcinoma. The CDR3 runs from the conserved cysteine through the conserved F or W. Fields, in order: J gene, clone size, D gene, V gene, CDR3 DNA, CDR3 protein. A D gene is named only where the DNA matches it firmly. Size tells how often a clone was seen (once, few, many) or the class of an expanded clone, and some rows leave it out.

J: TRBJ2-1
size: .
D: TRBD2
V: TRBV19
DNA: TGTGCCAGTAGCCACAGCGGGACGTACAATGAGCAGTTCTTC
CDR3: CASSHSGTYNEQFF

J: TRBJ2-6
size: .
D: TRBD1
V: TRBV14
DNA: TGTGCCAGCAGCCAAGATCCCGGGACAGGACCGATTGGGGCCAACGTCCTGACTTTC
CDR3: CASSQDPGTGPIGANVLTF

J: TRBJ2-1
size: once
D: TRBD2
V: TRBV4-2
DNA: TGTGCCAGCAGCCAAGATCTAGCGGGAGTTCGAAGAAATGAGCAGTTCTTC
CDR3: CASSQDLAGVRRNEQFF

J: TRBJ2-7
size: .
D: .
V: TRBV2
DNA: TGTGCCAGCAATAGGGCGGCCTCCTACGAGCAGTACTTC
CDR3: CASNRAASYEQYF

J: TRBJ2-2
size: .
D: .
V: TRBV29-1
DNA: TGCAGCGTTGAAGATCTGGCGTCCGGGGAGCTGTTTTTT
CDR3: CSVEDLASGELFF

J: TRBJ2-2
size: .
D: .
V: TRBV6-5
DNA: TGTGCCAGCAGTTTGGTAGCGGCGAACACCGGGGAGCTGTTTTTT
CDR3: CASSLVAANTGELFF

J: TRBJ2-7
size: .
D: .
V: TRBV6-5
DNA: TGTGCCAGCAGGGACGGTGTCTACGTGCAGTACTTC
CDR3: CASRDGVYVQYF

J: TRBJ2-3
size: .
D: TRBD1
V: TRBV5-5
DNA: TGTGCCAGCCCCTCCGGCCCAGGGGGTAGCACAGATACGCAGTATTTT
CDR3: CASPSGPGGSTDTQYF

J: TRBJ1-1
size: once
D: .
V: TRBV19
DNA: TGTGCCAGCAGACTGGGGGCAGGGGACACTGAAGCTTTCTTT
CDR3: CASRLGAGDTEAFF

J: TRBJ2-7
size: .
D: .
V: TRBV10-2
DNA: TGCGCCGCAGGGGGGTTGGAGCAGTACTTC
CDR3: CAAGGLEQYF

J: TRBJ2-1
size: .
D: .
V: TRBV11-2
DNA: TGTGCCAGCAGCTTAGGACGCTACAATGAGCAGTTCTTC
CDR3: CASSLGRYNEQFF

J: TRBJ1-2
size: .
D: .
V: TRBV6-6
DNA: TGTGCCAGCAGTGACAGGCCTCGGCGCCCCTATGGCTACACCTTC
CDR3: CASSDRPRRPYGYTF

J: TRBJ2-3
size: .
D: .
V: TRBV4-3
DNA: TGCGCCAGCAGCCAAGATTTTCTCTACACAGATACGCAGTATTTT
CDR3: CASSQDFLYTDTQYF

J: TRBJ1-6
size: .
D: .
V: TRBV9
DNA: TGTGCCAGCAGCGTCGACAGGTTCCGTTCACCCCTCCACTTT
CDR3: CASSVDRFRSPLHF

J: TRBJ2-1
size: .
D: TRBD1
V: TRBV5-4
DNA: TGTGCCAGCAGTAGGACAGGGAACAATGAGCAGTTCTTC
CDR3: CASSRTGNNEQFF

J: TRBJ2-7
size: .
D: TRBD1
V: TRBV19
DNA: TGTGCCAGTACAAAAGGGACAGGGGGTGCCTACGAGCAGTACTTC
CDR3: CASTKGTGGAYEQYF

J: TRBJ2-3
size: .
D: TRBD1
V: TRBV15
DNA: TGTGCCACCAGCAGCCGACAGGGGACAGATACGCAGTATTTT
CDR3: CATSSRQGTDTQYF

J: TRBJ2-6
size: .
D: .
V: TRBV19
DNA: TGTGCCAGTAGCGAATTCGGAGGGTTCTCTGGGGCCAACGTCCTGACTTTC
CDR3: CASSEFGGFSGANVLTF

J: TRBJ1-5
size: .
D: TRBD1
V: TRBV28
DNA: TGTGCCAGCAGTTCAGATGGGACAGCCCAAAGCAATCAGCCCCAGCATTTT
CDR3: CASSSDGTAQSNQPQHF

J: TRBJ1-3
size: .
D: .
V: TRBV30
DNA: TGTGTCTGGTCGACCCAGGGCCGCAGCTCTGGAAACACCATATATTTT
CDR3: CVWSTQGRSSGNTIYF

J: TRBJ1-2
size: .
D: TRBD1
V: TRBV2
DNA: TGTGCCAGCAGTGACCGAAGACAGGGGGCTTATGGCTACACCTTC
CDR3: CASSDRRQGAYGYTF

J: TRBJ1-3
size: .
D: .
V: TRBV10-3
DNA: TGTGCCATCAGCAGTTCCGGAAACACCATATATTTT
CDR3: CAISSSGNTIYF

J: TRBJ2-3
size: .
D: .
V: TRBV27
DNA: TGTGCCAGCCGCCGGGGGTCCACAGATACGCAGTATTTT
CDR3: CASRRGSTDTQYF

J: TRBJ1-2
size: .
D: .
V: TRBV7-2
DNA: TGTGCCAGCAGCTTAGCAGGCAGGGCTGGCTACACCTTC
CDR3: CASSLAGRAGYTF

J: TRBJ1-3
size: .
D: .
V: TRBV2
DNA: TGTGCCAGCAGTGGGATCGGGGTCGAGCTCTCTGGAAACACCATATATTTT
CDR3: CASSGIGVELSGNTIYF

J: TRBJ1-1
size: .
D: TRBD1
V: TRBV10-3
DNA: TGTGCCATCAGTGAGCCTAGACAGGGGGGGAACACTGAAGCTTTCTTT
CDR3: CAISEPRQGGNTEAFF

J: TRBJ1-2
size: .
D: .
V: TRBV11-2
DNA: TGTGCCAGCAGCTTTGGGGGGGGTGATGGCTACACCTTC
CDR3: CASSFGGGDGYTF

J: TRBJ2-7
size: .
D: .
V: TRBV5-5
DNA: TGTGCCAGCAGCTTGCTTGCGACTTTCGAGCAGTACTTC
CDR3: CASSLLATFEQYF

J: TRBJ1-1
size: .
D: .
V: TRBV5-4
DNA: TGTGCCAGCAGCTGGGGGGATACAGGTGAAGCTTTCTTT
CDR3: CASSWGDTGEAFF

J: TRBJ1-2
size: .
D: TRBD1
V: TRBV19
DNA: TGTGCCAGTAGTCCGTATTCCGGGACAGGGTATGGCTACACCTTC
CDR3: CASSPYSGTGYGYTF

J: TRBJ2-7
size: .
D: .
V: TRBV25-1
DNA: TGTGCCAGCAGTGAATTAGGGGGGTCGGAGGGCATGGATTACGAGCAGTACTTC
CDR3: CASSELGGSEGMDYEQYF

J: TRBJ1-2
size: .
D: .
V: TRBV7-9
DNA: TGTGCCAGCAGCTTAAAGGGCAGAAACTATGGCTACACCTTC
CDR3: CASSLKGRNYGYTF

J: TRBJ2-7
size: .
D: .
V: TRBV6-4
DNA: TGTGCCAGCAGTGACCGTCAGGGCTCCTCCTACGAGCAGTACTTC
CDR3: CASSDRQGSSYEQYF

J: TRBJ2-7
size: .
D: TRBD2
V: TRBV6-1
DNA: TGTGCCAGCAGTGAAGAGCCAGAGAGGGCGGGGGTCTACGAGCAGTACTTC
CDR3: CASSEEPERAGVYEQYF

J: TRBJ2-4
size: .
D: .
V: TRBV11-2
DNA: TGTGCCAGCAGCTCCTACCGGACCGGGGGAGACATTCAGTACTTC
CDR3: CASSSYRTGGDIQYF

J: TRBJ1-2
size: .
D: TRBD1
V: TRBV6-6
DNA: TGTGCCAGCAGCGGGGACAGGCATTCAGGTGGCTACACCTTC
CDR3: CASSGDRHSGGYTF

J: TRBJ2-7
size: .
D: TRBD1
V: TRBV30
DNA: TGTGCCTGGGGGGGAACTCGACAGGGGGTCTACGAGCAGTACTTC
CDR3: CAWGGTRQGVYEQYF

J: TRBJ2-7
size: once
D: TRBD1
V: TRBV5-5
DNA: TGTGCCAGCAGCTTGGGCGGGACAGGGGCGAGGGAGCAGTACTTC
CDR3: CASSLGGTGAREQYF

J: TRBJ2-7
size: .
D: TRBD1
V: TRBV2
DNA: TGTGCCAGCAGGACCCGGACAGGATCCTACGAGCAGTACTTC
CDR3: CASRTRTGSYEQYF

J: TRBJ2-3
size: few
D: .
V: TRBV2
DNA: TGTGCCAGCAGTGGGGGTAGCCACAGCACAGATACGCAGTATTTT
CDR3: CASSGGSHSTDTQYF

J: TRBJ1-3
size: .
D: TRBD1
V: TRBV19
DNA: TGTGCCACGGACAGGGCTCATTCGGGGGGAAACACCATATATTTT
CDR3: CATDRAHSGGNTIYF

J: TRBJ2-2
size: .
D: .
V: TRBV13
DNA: TGTGCCAGCAGCCCGTACGACAGCAAGAACACCGGGGAGCTGTTTTTT
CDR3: CASSPYDSKNTGELFF

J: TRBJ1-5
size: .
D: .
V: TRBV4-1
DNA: TGCGCCAGCAGCCAACGAGTCGGGAAGGATCAGCCCCAGCATTTT
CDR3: CASSQRVGKDQPQHF

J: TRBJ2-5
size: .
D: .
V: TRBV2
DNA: TGTGCCAGCACCTCGCATGACGGGCGGGGAGGGACCCAGTACTTC
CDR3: CASTSHDGRGGTQYF

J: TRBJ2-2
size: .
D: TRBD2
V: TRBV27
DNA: TGTGCCAGCAGTTTATCCGGGGGGGCCGGGGAGCTGTTTTTT
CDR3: CASSLSGGAGELFF

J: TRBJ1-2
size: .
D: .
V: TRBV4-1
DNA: TGCGCCAGCAGCCATCCCCTGAGAGGGCGCAACTATGGCTACACCTTC
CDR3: CASSHPLRGRNYGYTF

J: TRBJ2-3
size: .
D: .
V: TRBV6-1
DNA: TGTGCCAGCAGTGAAGGTCGCAGAACGCAGTATTTT
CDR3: CASSEGRRTQYF

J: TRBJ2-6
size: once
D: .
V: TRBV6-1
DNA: TGTGCCAGCAGTGAAGCAGGATCACGGGGCTCTGGGGCCAACGTCCTGACTTTC
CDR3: CASSEAGSRGSGANVLTF

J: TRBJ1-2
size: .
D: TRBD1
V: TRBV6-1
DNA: TGTGCCAGCAGTGAATTATCGGGACAGATGTATGGCTACACCTTC
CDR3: CASSELSGQMYGYTF

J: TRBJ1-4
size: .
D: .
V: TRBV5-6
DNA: TGTGCCAGCAGCGTGAACCTCAGTCCCGAGGATGAAAAACTGTTTTTT
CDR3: CASSVNLSPEDEKLFF

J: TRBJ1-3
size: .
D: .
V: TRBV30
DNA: TGTGCCTGGACAACAGGGACCGGAAACACCATATATTTT
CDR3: CAWTTGTGNTIYF

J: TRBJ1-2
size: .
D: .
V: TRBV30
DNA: TGTGCCTGGAGCCAACGATCCTATGGCTACACCTTC
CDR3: CAWSQRSYGYTF

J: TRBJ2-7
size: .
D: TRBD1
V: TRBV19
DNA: TGTGCCAGTAAAGGGACAGGTTCCTACGAGCAGTACTTC
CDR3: CASKGTGSYEQYF

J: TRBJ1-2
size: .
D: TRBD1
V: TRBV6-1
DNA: TGTGCCAGCAGTAGCGGACAGGGCCCGAGTGGCTACACCTTC
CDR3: CASSSGQGPSGYTF

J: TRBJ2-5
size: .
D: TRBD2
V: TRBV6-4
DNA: TGTGCCAGCAGTGACTCGCTAGCGGGATTGGAGGAGACCCAGTACTTC
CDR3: CASSDSLAGLEETQYF